These 6 T cell receptor beta chains originate from one sample sequenced in a study of cytomegalovirus exposure and HLA in healthy donors. PCR involved 60 Vbeta and 13 Jbeta primers. The assay was immunoSEQ multiplex PCR, and TCRdb's table has in-frame clones only and misses some. In the table there are about 180,000 clones, 77% of which are singletons. The sample was PBMCs. These receptors all come from a woman under 40 in good health and CMV-seropositive.

The genes are TRBV28 and TRBJ2-1; no reliable D call. The CDR3 length is 13 residues. CDR1 is MDHEN and CDR2 is SYDVKM in the germline V gene. Between the trimmed V and J ends, which lost 2 bases and 6 bases, there was a span of 8 bases. The CDR3 is CASSLIARNEQFF. The CDR3 DNA follows: TGTGCCAGCAGTTTAATAGCCCGCAATGAGCAGTTCTTC. The full variable domain, its missing parts supplied by reference TRBV28 and TRBJ2-1, is DVKVTQSSRYLVKRTGEKVFLECVQDMDHENMFWYRQDPGLGLRLIYFSYDVKMKEKGDIPEGYSVSREKKERFSLILESASTNQTSMYLCASSLIARNEQFFGPGTRLTVL.

This clone was detected a few times. This sequence joins TRBV29-1 and TRBJ2-1; D is possibly TRBD1 (6 bases). The CDR3 is 17 amino acids. Germline V gives CDR1 SQVTM, CDR2 ANQGSEA. Between the trimmed V and J ends, which lost 2 bases and 3 bases, there was a span of 20 bases. CDR3 protein: CSVESRGEVIDYNEQFF. CDR3 nucleotide sequence: TGCAGCGTTGAATCCAGGGGTGAGGTTATAGACTACAATGAGCAGTTCTTC.

The chain recombines TRBV19 with TRBJ1-4; 8 bases map to TRBD1. V shed 4 bases and J 4 bases; nucleotides not matched to a gene: 5. Germline-derived CDR1 and CDR2 are LNHDA and SQIVND (reference sequence). The CDR3 is made up of 15 amino acids. The CDR3 DNA sequence: TGTGCCAGTAGTACGTCAGGGGGCATTAATGAAAAACTGTTTTTT. This sequence encodes CASSTSGGINEKLFF.

The chain uses TRBV5-1 and TRBJ1-1; 10 nucleotides align to TRBD1. The CDR3 has 18 residues. In germline, CDR1 is SGHRS, CDR2 YFSETQ. J was trimmed by 0 bases and V by 4 bases; bases with no gene match: 12. The CDR3 nucleotides read TGCGCCAGCAGCGTAGGGACAGGGGACGTGAGCATGAACACTGAAGCTTTCTTT. Amino acids: CASSVGTGDVSMNTEAFF.

A few counts support this clone. The chain recombines TRBV30 with TRBJ1-3, with 9 nucleotides matching TRBD1. The V gene's germline CDR1 is GTSNPN and CDR2 SVGIG (reference sequence). V shed 0 bases, J shed 8 bases, and the junction held 5 bases outside the gene matches. The CDR3 has 14 residues. DNA for the CDR3: TGTGCCTGGAGTGTACAGGGGGCGCGTGACACCATATATTTT. Residues: CAWSVQGARDTIYF.

The V call is TRBV18, the J call TRBJ2-7, with 7 bases fitting TRBD1. The trim removed 6 bases at V and 5 bases at J, leaving 4 bases unmatched. The length of the CDR3 is 12 residues. Looked up from germline, CDR1 is KGHSH and CDR2 is LQKENI. The CDR3 loop is CASSLQGNEQYF. DNA of the CDR3: TGTGCCAGCTCTCTACAGGGGAACGAGCAGTACTTC.